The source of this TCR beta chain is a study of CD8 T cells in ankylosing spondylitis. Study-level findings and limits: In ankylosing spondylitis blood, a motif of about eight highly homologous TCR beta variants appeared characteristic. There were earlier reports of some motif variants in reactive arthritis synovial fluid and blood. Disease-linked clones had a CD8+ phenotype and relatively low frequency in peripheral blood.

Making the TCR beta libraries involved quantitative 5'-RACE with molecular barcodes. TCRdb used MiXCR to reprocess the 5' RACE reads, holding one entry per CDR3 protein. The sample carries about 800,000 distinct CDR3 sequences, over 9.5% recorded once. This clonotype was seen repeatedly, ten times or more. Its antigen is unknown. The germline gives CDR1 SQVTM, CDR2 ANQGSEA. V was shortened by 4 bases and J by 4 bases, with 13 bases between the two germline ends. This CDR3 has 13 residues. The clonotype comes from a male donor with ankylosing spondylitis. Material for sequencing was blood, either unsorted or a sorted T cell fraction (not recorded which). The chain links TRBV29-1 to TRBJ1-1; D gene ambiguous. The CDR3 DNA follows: TGCAGCGTTGTTGAATTCAGGCCCACTGAAGCTTTCTTT. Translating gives CSVVEFRPTEAFF.